The subject of this entry is one TCR beta chain. The sample originates from a study of tumor-infiltrating lymphocytes in primary liver carcinoma. The CDR3 is made up of 12 amino acids. V was cut by 8 bases and J by 14 bases, with 21 bases left in between. Germline-derived CDR1 and CDR2 are MNHEY and SVGEGT. Production of TCR beta cDNA used around 500 ng total RNA together with a constant-region primer. Researchers made the TCR beta libraries by running three nested multiplex PCR rounds with slightly modified ARM-PCR. With TRBV1-TRBV30 forward primers and a C-beta reverse primer, the first two PCR rounds were run for nine to eleven cycles each. Via MiXCR, TCRdb re-called the multiplex PCR reads, giving one row per CDR3 protein. The sample includes 35,000 to 50,000 distinct CDR3 sequences, approximately 71% of them seen just once. Co-extraction of RNA and DNA was performed on about 18-30 mg of unsorted bulk tissue.

The specimen was tumor-adjacent normal liver tissue. The sequence derives from a woman aged 25 to 39 with primary liver carcinoma and hepatitis B virus infection. The chain joins TRBV6-2 or TRBV6-3 to TRBJ1-2, with D perhaps TRBD1 (6 bases). In nucleotides, the CDR3 is TGTGCCAGCGGTCCTCCTGATGTAACAGGGACCTTC. Its translation: CASGPPDVTGTF.